A selection of T cell receptor beta chains follows, all from one sample in a study of human CD8 memory T cell subsets. Using the 5' RACE reads, TCRdb records one entry per CDR3 protein without DNA. This listing includes approximately 7,000 distinct CDR3 sequences. Sequencing was carried out using CD8+ T cells from PBMCs. The receptor set was obtained from a human donor in good health. Each CDR3 is given with its conserved first and last residue. Only some rows state a clone size, as once, few, many or a class for expanded clones.

abundance: NA; j_gene: TRBJ2-1; v_gene: TRBV20-1; CDR3aa: CSAVDLNEQFF
abundance: medium-sized; j_gene: TRBJ2-1; v_gene: TRBV29-1; CDR3aa: CSVATPRGGLAGEQFF
abundance: NA; j_gene: TRBJ2-1; v_gene: TRBV19; CDR3aa: CASRGDRVAYNEQFF
abundance: NA; j_gene: TRBJ2-7; v_gene: TRBV27; CDR3aa: CASSLSGGYEQYF
abundance: NA; j_gene: TRBJ2-3; v_gene: TRBV15; CDR3aa: CATSRDSRTITDTQYF
abundance: medium-sized; j_gene: TRBJ2-5; v_gene: TRBV24-1; CDR3aa: CATSDYGETQYF
abundance: large; j_gene: TRBJ1-1; v_gene: TRBV11-3; CDR3aa: CASSLSLNTEAFF
abundance: NA; j_gene: TRBJ2-7; v_gene: TRBV5-1; CDR3aa: CASSLLPTRDATYEQYF
abundance: NA; j_gene: TRBJ2-7; v_gene: TRBV4-1; CDR3aa: CASSRTKGGVYEQYF
abundance: medium-sized; j_gene: TRBJ1-2; v_gene: TRBV9; CDR3aa: CASSAGTADGYYGYTF
abundance: NA; j_gene: TRBJ2-7; v_gene: TRBV7-9; CDR3aa: CASGALSYEQYF
abundance: medium-sized; j_gene: TRBJ2-5; v_gene: TRBV29-1; CDR3aa: CSVAPRARGDQYF
abundance: NA; j_gene: TRBJ2-1; v_gene: TRBV9; CDR3aa: CASSATGIDYNEQFF
abundance: NA; j_gene: TRBJ1-5; v_gene: TRBV28; CDR3aa: CASRLQGGVNQPQHF
abundance: NA; j_gene: TRBJ2-3; v_gene: TRBV7-8; CDR3aa: CATHRKDTQYF